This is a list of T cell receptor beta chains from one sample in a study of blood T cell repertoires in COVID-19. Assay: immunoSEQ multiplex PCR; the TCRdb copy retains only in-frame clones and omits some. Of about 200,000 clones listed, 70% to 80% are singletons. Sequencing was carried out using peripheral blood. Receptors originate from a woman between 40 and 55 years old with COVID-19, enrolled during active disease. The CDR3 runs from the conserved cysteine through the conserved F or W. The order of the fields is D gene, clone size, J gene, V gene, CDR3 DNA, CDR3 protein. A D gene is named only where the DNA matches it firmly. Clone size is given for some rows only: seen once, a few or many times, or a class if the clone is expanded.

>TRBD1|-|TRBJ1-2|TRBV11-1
TGTGCCAGCAGCTTCCCGGGACAGGGATCCTATGGCTACACCTTC
CASSFPGQGSYGYTF
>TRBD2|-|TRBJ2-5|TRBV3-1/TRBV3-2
TGTGCCAGCAGCCAGGATCCGGGACTAGAGAAGACCCAGTACTTC
CASSQDPGLEKTQYF
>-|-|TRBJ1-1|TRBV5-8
TGTGCCAACAGCGCTAGTCAACTGCTATACACTGAAGCTTTCTTT
CANSASQLLYTEAFF
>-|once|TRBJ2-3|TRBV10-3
TGTGCCATCAGTGAATCAGGGTCAGATACGCAGTATTTT
CAISESGSDTQYF
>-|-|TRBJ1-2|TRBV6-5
TGTGCCAGCAGCGGGGGGCAGGCCACCTATGGCTACACCTTC
CASSGGQATYGYTF
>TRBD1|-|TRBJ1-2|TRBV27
TGTGCCAGCAGTGCCCGGGACAGCAACTATGGCTACACCTTC
CASSARDSNYGYTF
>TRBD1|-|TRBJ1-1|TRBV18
TGTGCCAGCTCACTGACAGGGGGCTGGACTGAAGCTTTCTTT
CASSLTGGWTEAFF
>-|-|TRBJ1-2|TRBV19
TGTGCCAGTAGTGGGGCCCAGGGGCCCTATGGCTACACCTTC
CASSGAQGPYGYTF
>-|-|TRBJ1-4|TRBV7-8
TGTGCCAGCAGCGAATACAGGTCTCGTGAAAAACTGTTTTTT
CASSEYRSREKLFF
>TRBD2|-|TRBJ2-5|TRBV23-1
TGCGCCAGCTACGCCCCCAATCTCCATAGCGGGGAAAGAGAGACCCAGTACTTC
CASYAPNLHSGERETQYF
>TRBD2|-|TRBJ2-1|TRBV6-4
TGTGCCAGCAGGACTAGCGGGAGCAACAATGAGCAGTTCTTC
CASRTSGSNNEQFF
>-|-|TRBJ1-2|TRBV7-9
TGTGCCAGCAGCTTCATCCCGACCGACTACTACTATGGCTACACCTTC
CASSFIPTDYYYGYTF
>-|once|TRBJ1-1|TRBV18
TGTGCCAGCTCAGGGGAGAGGAACACTGAAGCTTTCTTT
CASSGERNTEAFF
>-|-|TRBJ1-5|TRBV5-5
TGTGCCAGCAGCCCACGACAGGCGACCGGTAGGCCCCAGCATTTT
CASSPRQATGRPQHF
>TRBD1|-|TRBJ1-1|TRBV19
TGTGCCAGTACCCGTCGACAGGGGCCTGAAGCTTTCTTT
CASTRRQGPEAFF
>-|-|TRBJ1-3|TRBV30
TGTGCCTGGAGGTCGGGGAGCTCTGGAAACACCATATATTTT
CAWRSGSSGNTIYF
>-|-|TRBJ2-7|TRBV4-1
TGCGCCAGCAGCCAAGCCCTTGTAGTTGGAGGGGAACACTACGAGCAGTACTTC
CASSQALVVGGEHYEQYF
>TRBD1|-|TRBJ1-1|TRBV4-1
TGCGCCAGCAGCCAGTGGGACAGGGGGAGGGGGAACACTGAAGCTTTCTTT
CASSQWDRGRGNTEAFF
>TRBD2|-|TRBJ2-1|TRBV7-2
TGTGCCAGCAGCTTACTAGCGGGGTATTACAATGAGCAGTTCTTC
CASSLLAGYYNEQFF
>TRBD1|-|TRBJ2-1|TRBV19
TGTGCCAGTAGTACGACAGGGAGCTATGAGCAGTTCTTC
CASSTTGSYEQFF
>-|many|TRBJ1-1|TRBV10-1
TGCGCCAGCAGTGAGTCGGCAGGGGCGGTCACTGAAGCTTTCTTT
CASSESAGAVTEAFF
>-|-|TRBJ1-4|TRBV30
TGTGCCTGGAGTAACGAGCGTAGTGAAAAACTGTTTTTT
CAWSNERSEKLFF
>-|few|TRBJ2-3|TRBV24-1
TGTGCCACCAGTGATTTTACAGCTTCAGATACGCAGTATTTT
CATSDFTASDTQYF
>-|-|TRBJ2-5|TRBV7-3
TGTGCCAGCAGCTCAGGGACTGAGGAGACCCAGTACTTC
CASSSGTEETQYF
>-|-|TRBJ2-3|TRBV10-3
TGTGCCATCGCAGTACGAGGCAGCACAGATACGCAGTATTTT
CAIAVRGSTDTQYF
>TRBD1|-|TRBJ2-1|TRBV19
TGTGCCAGTAGTATCATGCCGGGACAGGGAATTTATGAGCAGTTCTTC
CASSIMPGQGIYEQFF
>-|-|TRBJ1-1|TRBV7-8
TGTGCCAGCAGCCCAAGACAGGTCTCTGAAGCTTTCTTT
CASSPRQVSEAFF
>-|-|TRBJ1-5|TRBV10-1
TGCGCCAGCAGCCGGGAGGGCAATCAGCCCCAGCATTTT
CASSREGNQPQHF
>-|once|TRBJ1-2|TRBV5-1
TGCGCCAGCAGCTTGGATCGCTGGGGCGAGGGCTACACCTTC
CASSLDRWGEGYTF
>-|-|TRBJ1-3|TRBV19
TGTGCCAGTAGTATAAGCGGACCCCCAAGGGACACCATATATTTT
CASSISGPPRDTIYF
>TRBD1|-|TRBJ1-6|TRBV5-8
TGTGCCAGCAGCTCGACCGTAGACAGGGCTTCACCCCTCCACTTT
CASSSTVDRASPLHF
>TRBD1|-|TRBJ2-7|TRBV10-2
TGCGCCAGCATGGTTCAGGGGACAGGGTCCTACGAGCAGTACTTC
CASMVQGTGSYEQYF
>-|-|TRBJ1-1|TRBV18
TGTGCCAGCTCACCTGCGGGGAACACTGAAGCTTTCTTT
CASSPAGNTEAFF
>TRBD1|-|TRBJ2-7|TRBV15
TGTGCCACCAGCAGAGGTGAGACAGGGTTGCGCGAGCAGTACTTC
CATSRGETGLREQYF
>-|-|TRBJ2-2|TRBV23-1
TGCGCCAGCAGTCAACTTATTAACACCGGGGAGCTGTTTTTT
CASSQLINTGELFF
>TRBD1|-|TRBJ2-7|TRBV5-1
TGCGCCAGCAGCACCGGACAGGGAGGATCCTACGAGCAGTACTTC
CASSTGQGGSYEQYF
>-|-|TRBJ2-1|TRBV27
TGTGCCAGCAGTTTTACAACCCAGGGGCACAATGAGCAGTTCTTC
CASSFTTQGHNEQFF
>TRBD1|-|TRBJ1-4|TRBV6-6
TGTGCCAGCAGTTACCCACCTTTGGGAGGGGACAGGGTACTGTTTTTT
CASSYPPLGGDRVLFF
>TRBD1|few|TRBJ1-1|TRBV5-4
TGTGCCAGCAGCCTACGGACAGGGGTGGATGCTTTCTTT
CASSLRTGVDAFF
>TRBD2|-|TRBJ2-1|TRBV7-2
TGTGCCAGCAGCTTCGCGGGGGGTTACAATGAGCAGTTCTTC
CASSFAGGYNEQFF
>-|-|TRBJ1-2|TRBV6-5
TGTGCCAGCGGTAGGCAGGGGAACTATGGCTACACCTTC
CASGRQGNYGYTF
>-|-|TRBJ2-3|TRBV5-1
TGCGCCAGCAGCTCGGGGAGACGGTCTAGCACAGATACGCAGTATTTT
CASSSGRRSSTDTQYF
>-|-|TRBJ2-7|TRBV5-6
TGTGCCAGCAGTCTGGAGAGGGAGGTGGGCTACGAGCAGTACTTC
CASSLEREVGYEQYF
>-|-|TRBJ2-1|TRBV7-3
TGTGCCAGCAGCTCACAGGATGCTAACAATGAGCAGTTCTTC
CASSSQDANNEQFF
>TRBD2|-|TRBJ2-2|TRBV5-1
TGCGCCAGCAGCTCCCGGGGGGGGGCCCCGGTGACCGGGGAGCTGTTTTTT
CASSSRGGAPVTGELFF
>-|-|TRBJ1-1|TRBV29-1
TGCAGCGGCAGAGCCGGGAGGAACACTGAAGCTTTCTTT
CSGRAGRNTEAFF
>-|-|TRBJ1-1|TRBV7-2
-
CASSFWPRVGRAEAFF
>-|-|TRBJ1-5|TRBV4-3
TGCGCCAGCAGCCAAGACCCCAATAGCAATCAGCCCCAGCATTTT
CASSQDPNSNQPQHF
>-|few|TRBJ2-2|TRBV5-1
TGCGCCAGCAGCTTCGGTAGCCCGAACACCGGGGAGCTGTTTTTT
CASSFGSPNTGELFF
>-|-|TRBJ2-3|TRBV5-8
TGTGCCAGCAGCTTGGGGGTAGGGGGGGGCCGGACAGATACGCAGTATTTT
CASSLGVGGGRTDTQYF
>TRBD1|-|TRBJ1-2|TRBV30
TGTGCCTCGGAAGAACAGGGGGTTTATGGCTACACCTTC
CASEEQGVYGYTF
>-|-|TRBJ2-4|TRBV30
TGTGCCTGGAGTGTAGGTGGGAGTTCGAACATTCAGTACTTC
CAWSVGGSSNIQYF
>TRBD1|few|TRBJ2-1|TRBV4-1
TGCGCCAGCAGCCAGGGGGCCGGACACCCTAGGGGGCCCTACAATGAGCAGTTCTTC
CASSQGAGHPRGPYNEQFF